These 8 T cell receptor beta chains share one sample of origin, sequenced in a study of spatial heterogeneity in lung cancer. TCRdb used MiXCR to reprocess the 5' RACE reads, holding one entry per CDR3 protein. The table lists over 85,000 distinct CDR3 sequences, roughly a fifth of them singletons. The time point is: blood at routine non-recurrence follow-up after resection. The source material was PBMCs, sampled at follow-up. All receptors come from a male donor with early-stage non-small cell lung cancer.

This clonotype was found a few times. The chain combines TRBV9 with TRBJ1-4; 7 positions agree with TRBD1. The ends lost 1 base at V and 0 bases at J; junction bases unmatched: 0. Germline CDR1 and CDR2: SGDLS and YYNGEE. CDR3 length: 15 residues. The CDR3 nucleotides read TGTGCCAGCAGCGTACAGGGGGCAACTAATGAAAAACTGTTTTTT. It is translated as CASSVQGATNEKLFF. Complete variable domain (other parts from reference TRBV9 and TRBJ1-4): DSGVTQTPKHLITATGQRVTLRCSPRSGDLSVYWYQQSLDQGLQFLIQYYNGEERAKGNILERFSAQQFPDLHSELNLSSLELGDSALYFCASSVQGATNEKLFFGSGTQLSVL.

This clonotype was recorded many times. The V and J genes are TRBV27 and TRBJ2-1; D ambiguous. The V end was cut by 3 bases, the J end by 13 bases, with 13 bases between. Germline CDR1 reads MNHEY; CDR2 reads SMNVEV (reference sequence). The CDR3 has 12 amino acids. The CDR3 DNA is TGTGCCAGCAGTTTCCCCCGGGCCCCCCAGTTCTTC. Amino acids: CASSFPRAPQFF.

This clonotype has just a few counts. V and J are TRBV6-5 and TRBJ1-3; 9 nucleotides line up with TRBD1. V lost 5 bases, J lost 0 bases, and 11 bases stayed unmatched. Germline CDR1 reads MNHEY; CDR2 reads SVGAGI. CDR3 size: 18 residues. CDR3 amino acids: CASSRVVDRGFSGNTIYF. In DNA form, the CDR3 reads TGTGCCAGCAGTCGCGTCGTCGACAGGGGGTTCTCTGGAAACACCATATATTTT.

This clonotype showed up many times. CDR3 residues: CASSSRPTDTQYF. The CDR3 DNA follows: TGTGCCAGCAGCTCCAGGCCCACAGATACGCAGTATTTT. The chain links TRBV13 to TRBJ2-3, with unresolved D. The germline CDR1 and CDR2 sequences are PRHDT and FYEKMQ (reference sequence). The CDR3 contains 13 residues. Trimming removed 4 bases from V and 2 bases from J, with 7 bases in between.

This chain links TRBV5-5 with TRBJ1-2; D gene unclear. This CDR3 comprises 12 residues. Germline-derived CDR1 and CDR2 are SGHKS and YYEKEE (reference sequence). V lost 2 bases and J lost 3, with 5 bases in between. CDR3 coding DNA: TGTGCCAGCAGCTTACTCGACTATGGCTACACCTTC. This codes for CASSLLDYGYTF.

V gene TRBV20-1 combines with J gene TRBJ1-1; perhaps TRBD1 as D (5 bases). The length of the CDR3 is 16 residues. V lost 1 base to trimming and J lost 5 bases, with 20 bases between them. Germline assignment: CDR1 DFQATT and CDR2 SNEGSKA (reference sequence). CDR3 protein: CSARVFGGTSGTEAFF. CDR3 nucleotide sequence: TGCAGTGCTAGAGTTTTCGGGGGTACATCAGGGACTGAAGCTTTCTTT.

The chain joins TRBV4-3 to TRBJ1-1; D gene unclear. V lost 0 bases, J lost 2 bases, and 7 bases lay in between. This CDR3 is 14 amino acids long. Germline lookup yields CDR1 LGHNA and CDR2 YSLEER. CDR3 in amino acids: CASSQDGHNTEAFF. CDR3 DNA: TGCGCCAGCAGCCAAGACGGGCACAACACTGAAGCTTTCTTT.

This clonotype was observed a few times. This chain joins TRBV3-1 and TRBJ2-7; D gene uncertain. This CDR3 spans 17 amino acids. V gave up 0 bases and J gave up 0 bases, with 15 bases separating them. Germline V gene lookup returns CDR1 LGHDT and CDR2 YNNKEL (reference sequence). CDR3 DNA: TGTGCCAGCAGCCAAGATTGGGCAGGCGATAGCTCCTACGAGCAGTACTTC. Protein product: CASSQDWAGDSSYEQYF.